A single sample gave rise to the 28 T cell receptor beta chains below, sequenced in a study of human T cells and chemical hapten exposure. Noted time point: patch test 3, about 24 weeks after DPC sensitization. Treatment reported: therapeutic diphenylcyclopropenone sensitization with weekly scalp DPC. TCRdb called the RACE reads again in MiXCR, with one record for every CDR3 protein. The table lists 95,000 to 150,000 distinct CDR3 sequences, around 10% of them singletons. Source: whole blood, taken in connection with sensitization to the hapten diphenylcyclopropenone (DPC). These receptors came from a woman between 50 and 59 years old with alopecia areata. Some clones in this sample may be carry-over from other donors' samples.

This clonotype was counted a few times. The V call is TRBV6-2 or TRBV6-3, the J call TRBJ1-1; weak D call: TRBD1 (6 bases). This CDR3 region has 13 residues. V was trimmed by 2 bases and J by 3 bases, leaving 7 bases between them. From germline, CDR1 is MNHEY and CDR2 SVGEGT. CDR3 sequence reads: CASSYGTYTEAFF. CDR3 sequence (DNA): TGTGCCAGCAGTTACGGGACATACACTGAAGCTTTCTTT.

The chain is built from TRBV2 and TRBJ2-3; 12 nucleotides match TRBD2. Germline V gene data show CDR1 as SNHLY and CDR2 as FYNNEI. Trimming cost V 1 base and J 1 base; bases outside gene matches: 3. This CDR3 spans 17 amino acids. This CDR3 reads CASSEVWTSGGTDTQYF. The CDR3 DNA is TGTGCCAGCAGTGAAGTGTGGACTAGCGGGGGCACAGATACGCAGTATTTT.

This clonotype was found a few times. This chain connects TRBV3-1 to TRBJ1-2; D unresolved. Germline V lookup: CDR1 LGHDT, CDR2 YNNKEL (reference sequence). The V and J ends lost 0 bases and 4 bases respectively, with 9 bases between them. This CDR3 comprises 14 residues. The CDR3 sequence is CASSQDRGGYGYTF. The CDR3, as DNA: TGTGCCAGCAGCCAAGATCGGGGTGGCTATGGCTACACCTTC.

The genes are TRBV29-1 and TRBJ1-1; 7 bases fit TRBD1. The CDR3 consists of 12 residues. Germline-derived CDR1 and CDR2 are SQVTM and ANQGSEA. After removal of 6 bases from V and 0 bases from J, the junction contained 1 base not matched to a gene. CDR3 DNA: TGCAGCGTGGGGACAGTGAACACTGAAGCTTTCTTT. This translates into CSVGTVNTEAFF.

This clonotype occurred many times. The chain combines TRBV9 with TRBJ1-3; D gene ambiguous. V lost 3 bases and J lost 0, with 19 bases in between. Germline lookup yields CDR1 SGDLS and CDR2 YYNGEE. The CDR3 has 18 residues. This CDR3 reads CASSGDIRQASSGNTIYF. CDR3 DNA: TGTGCCAGCAGCGGTGATATTAGGCAGGCGAGCTCTGGAAACACCATATATTTT. The entire variable domain, with the rest obtained from reference TRBV9 and TRBJ1-3, is as follows: DSGVTQTPKHLITATGQRVTLRCSPRSGDLSVYWYQQSLDQGLQFLIQYYNGEERAKGNILERFSAQQFPDLHSELNLSSLELGDSALYFCASSGDIRQASSGNTIYFGEGSWLTVV.

There are many counts of this clonotype. V gene TRBV13 combines with J gene TRBJ2-1; TRBD1 matches at 8 bases. J was trimmed by 2 bases and V by 10 bases; bases with no gene match: 4. This CDR3 comprises 13 residues. The germline gives CDR1 PRHDT, CDR2 FYEKMQ (reference sequence). Written as DNA, the CDR3 is TGTGCCACCCAGACAGGGGCCTACAATGAGCAGTTCTTC. This gives the protein CATQTGAYNEQFF.

This clonotype turned up a few times. The chain is built from TRBV10-1 and TRBJ1-1; D call uncertain. The CDR3 is 18 amino acids. Germline V gene data show CDR1 as WNHNN and CDR2 as SYGVQD (reference sequence). Trimming left V 3 bases short and J 1 base short, with 21 bases between. CDR3: CASSDVGTRETPNTEAFF. The CDR3 DNA reads as TGCGCCAGCAGTGATGTGGGCACTCGCGAGACCCCGAACACTGAAGCTTTCTTT.

The sample holds many counts of this clonotype. The rearrangement links TRBV5-1 to TRBJ2-3; no clear D. The CDR3 is 12 amino acids. Trimming stripped 4 bases from V and 6 bases from J, with 9 bases between. Germline V CDR1 and CDR2: SGHRS, YFSETQ. CDR3 sequence: CASSPGKDTQYF. In DNA, the CDR3 is TGCGCCAGCAGCCCTGGCAAGGATACGCAGTATTTT.

This chain connects TRBV7-9 to TRBJ2-5; 7 positions agree with TRBD1. Germline CDR1 and CDR2: SEHNR and FQNEAQ (reference sequence). This CDR3 region has 14 residues. V trimming: 3 bases; J trimming: 1 base; junction bases outside the gene matches: 2. CDR3 sequence: CASSFDRAQETQYF. The CDR3, as DNA: TGTGCCAGCAGCTTTGACAGGGCCCAAGAGACCCAGTACTTC.

The V gene is TRBV7-9, the J gene TRBJ2-7; 9 nucleotides align to TRBD1. The V gene's germline CDR1 is SEHNR and CDR2 FQNEAQ (reference sequence). J gave up 5 bases and V 1 base, and 3 bases lay outside the gene matches. This CDR3 spans 14 amino acids. CDR3 nucleotides: TGTGCCAGCAGCTTAGGACAGGGGGGAGACGAGCAGTACTTC. The encoded protein is CASSLGQGGDEQYF. The variable domain in full, completed from reference TRBV7-9 and TRBJ2-7, reads DTGVSQNPRHKITKRGQNVTFRCDPISEHNRLYWYRQTLGQGPEFLTYFQNEAQLEKSRLLSDRFSAERPKGSFSTLEIQRTEQGDSAMYLCASSLGQGGDEQYFGPGTRLTVT.

This clonotype was observed at least ten times. A junction end diverges from the germline sequence, so it may reflect a read error. This chain connects TRBV7-2 to TRBJ2-7, with 7 bases aligning to TRBD2. This CDR3 has 15 residues. Per germline, CDR1 SGHTA and CDR2 FQGNSA. CDR3 in amino acids: CASSFVGGITYGQYF. The CDR3 DNA is TGTGCCAGCAGCTTTGTGGGGGGGATAACCTACGGGCAGTACTTC.

The V gene is TRBV5-1, the J gene TRBJ2-1; 8 positions agree with TRBD2. Germline V gives CDR1 SGHRS, CDR2 YFSETQ. V lost 2 bases to trimming and J lost 0 bases; unmatched junction nucleotides: 4. This CDR3 is built from 16 residues. The CDR3 coding sequence is TGCGCCAGCAGCTTAGATAGCGGGAACTCCTACAATGAGCAGTTCTTC. This codes for CASSLDSGNSYNEQFF.

The chain employs TRBV28 and TRBJ2-6; 7 bases line up with TRBD1. Looked up from germline, CDR1 is MDHEN and CDR2 is SYDVKM. The V segment lost 6 bases and the J segment 0 bases; nucleotides outside the gene matches: 5. There are 16 residues in the CDR3. The CDR3 DNA follows: TGTGCCAGCAGCGCCGGGGACAGCTCTGGGGCCAACGTCCTGACTTTC. As protein: CASSAGDSSGANVLTF.

This clonotype was detected only a few times. The J gene is TRBJ1-5, the V gene TRBV20-1, with D unresolved. Germline CDR1 DFQATT, CDR2 SNEGSKA (reference sequence). Deletions cut 6 bases from V and 0 bases from J, with 9 bases between. CDR3 length: 13 amino acids. The CDR3 here is CSARDNSNQPQHF. The CDR3 DNA reads as TGCAGTGCCCGCGACAATAGCAATCAGCCCCAGCATTTT.

This clonotype has a handful of counts. The chain joins TRBV27 to TRBJ1-6; 11 bases fit TRBD1. From germline, CDR1 is MNHEY and CDR2 SMNVEV (reference sequence). CDR3 length equals 14 residues. V lost 5 bases to trimming and J lost 10 bases; unmatched junction nucleotides: 4. CDR3 sequence reads: CASSGQGAGSPLHF. In DNA form, the CDR3 reads TGTGCCAGCAGTGGACAGGGGGCGGGGTCACCCCTCCACTTT.

This clonotype was picked up a small number of times. This chain uses TRBV3-1 with TRBJ1-2; D remains ambiguous. Per the germline V gene, CDR1 is LGHDT and CDR2 is YNNKEL (reference sequence). V dropped 4 bases and J dropped 5 bases, with 14 bases sitting between them. The CDR3 is made up of 14 amino acids. CDR3 DNA: TGTGCCAGCAGCCCGGTCCTACTGGAGTATGGCTACACCTTC. It translates to CASSPVLLEYGYTF.

There are many counts of this clonotype. The chain combines TRBV18 with TRBJ2-3; D is ambiguous. The CDR3 spans 10 residues. V was trimmed by 6 bases and J by 6 bases, leaving 4 bases between them. CDR1 and CDR2 from the germline V gene are KGHSH and LQKENI. CDR3 nucleotides: TGTGCCAGCTCCATGGATACGCAGTATTTT. This codes for CASSMDTQYF.

The CDR3 sequence: CSVDGQVAKSYTF. The CDR3 nucleotides are TGCAGCGTGGACGGACAGGTGGCCAAAAGCTACACCTTC. This sequence joins TRBV29-1 and TRBJ1-2; 7 bases line up with TRBD1. With 6 bases clipped from V and 9 bases from J, the junction kept 13 bases outside the gene matches. Germline V gives CDR1 SQVTM, CDR2 ANQGSEA. The CDR3 consists of 13 residues.

This clonotype was counted only a few times. The CDR3 loop is CASSQGTGGELFF. The CDR3 nucleotides read TGTGCCAGCAGCCAAGGGACCGGCGGGGAGCTGTTTTTT. The chain has TRBV3-1 and TRBJ2-2; the D is unclear. Germline-derived CDR1 and CDR2 are LGHDT and YNNKEL (reference sequence). V was shortened by 1 base and J by 7 bases, with 7 bases between the two germline ends. The CDR3 length is 13 residues. The full variable domain, completed using reference TRBV3-1 and TRBJ2-2, is DTAVSQTPKYLVTQMGNDKSIKCEQNLGHDTMYWYKQDSKKFLKIMFSYNNKELIINETVPNRFSPKSPDKAHLNLHINSLELGDSAVYFCASSQGTGGELFFGEGSRLTVL.

The chain employs TRBV6-2 or TRBV6-3 and TRBJ2-7, with TRBD2 identical over 10 bases. V shed 6 bases and J 1 base; nucleotides not matched to a gene: 6. Germline V gene data show CDR1 as MNHEY and CDR2 as SVGEGT. This CDR3 has 15 amino acids. The CDR3 reads CASSRLAGESYEQYF. CDR3 nucleotides: TGTGCCAGCAGCCGTCTAGCGGGAGAATCCTACGAGCAGTACTTC.

This clonotype was observed a handful of times. The chain recombines TRBV7-6 with TRBJ1-3, with 9 bases matching TRBD1. The CDR3 runs 16 residues. Germline loops: CDR1 SGHVS, CDR2 FNYEAQ. Trimming took 5 bases from V and 4 from J; bases not matched to a gene: 9. CDR3 nucleotides: TGTGCCAGCAGCCCCCGATCGACAGGGGGAGGAAACACCATATATTTT. It encodes CASSPRSTGGGNTIYF.

This clonotype appeared a few times. The gene calls are TRBV27 and TRBJ1-5, with D unresolved. V was clipped by 3 bases and J by 10 bases, with 10 bases between them. Germline V CDR1 and CDR2: MNHEY, SMNVEV (reference sequence). The CDR3 consists of 12 residues. The CDR3 sequence is CASSLGPGPQHF. CDR3 coding DNA: TGTGCCAGCAGTTTGGGCCCCGGACCCCAGCATTTT.

This clonotype appeared a few times. The gene calls are TRBV7-8 and TRBJ2-1; 8 nucleotides match TRBD2. The germline V gene encodes CDR1 SGHVS and CDR2 FQNEAQ. This CDR3 spans 16 amino acids. V gave up 5 bases and J gave up 5 bases; unmatched junction bases: 11. CDR3 nucleotides: TGTGCCAGCAGCCTACCCGGGGGGGCTGTGAACAATGAGCAGTTCTTC. Its protein is CASSLPGGAVNNEQFF.

This clonotype was observed a handful of times. This chain connects TRBV28 to TRBJ2-3, with D possibly matching TRBD1 (6 bases). The CDR3 sequence is 15 residues long. In germline, CDR1 is MDHEN, CDR2 SYDVKM. V lost 4 bases, J lost 9 bases, and 20 bases lay in between. CDR3 in amino acids: CASSSTGPLLGTQYF. CDR3 nucleotide sequence: TGTGCCAGCAGTTCGACAGGACCCCTACTGGGGACGCAGTATTTT.

This clonotype showed up many times. This chain links TRBV12-3 or TRBV12-4 with TRBJ1-4, with unresolved D. Trimming left V 3 bases short and J 8 bases short, with 10 bases between. The CDR3 covers 13 residues. The CDR3 sequence is CASSFESDEKLFF. The CDR3 nucleotides read TGTGCCAGCAGTTTCGAGTCCGACGAAAAACTGTTTTTT.

The table lists this clonotype with many counts. The chain combines TRBV28 with TRBJ1-6; a possible D gene is TRBD1 (5 bases). Germline loops: CDR1 MDHEN, CDR2 SYDVKM. The ends were cut back, 5 bases at V and 5 bases at J, with 16 bases in the middle. This CDR3 is 16 amino acids long. This chain's CDR3 is CASSPYDSLNNSPLHF. The DNA for the CDR3 is TGTGCCAGCAGTCCCTACGACAGCCTCAATAATTCACCCCTCCACTTT.

The rearrangement joins TRBV7-2 to TRBJ1-2; D not certain. The CDR3 spans 16 residues. Germline loops: CDR1 SGHTA, CDR2 FQGNSA. V was trimmed by 0 bases and J by 7 bases, leaving 18 bases between them. CDR3 residues: CASSLASRAARLGYTF. The CDR3, as DNA: TGTGCCAGCAGCTTAGCTAGCCGGGCCGCCCGGCTTGGCTACACCTTC.

This clonotype has a handful of counts. The CDR3: CASSPGQGRSIGTEAFF. The CDR3 bases are TGTGCCAGCAGCCCGGGACAGGGCCGTTCGATAGGGACTGAAGCTTTCTTT. This chain links TRBV28 with TRBJ1-1; 9 bases are a match to TRBD1. The CDR3 runs 17 residues. Germline V lookup: CDR1 MDHEN, CDR2 SYDVKM. Trimming cost V 6 bases and J 5 bases; bases outside gene matches: 16.